Each of the 2 T cell receptor beta chains below was sequenced from the same sample in a study of blood T cell repertoires in COVID-19. Some clones are missing from TCRdb's copy, which holds only in-frame ones; the method was immunoSEQ multiplex PCR. The sample lists just over 300,000 clones; roughly 91% were seen once. The sequenced material came from peripheral blood. These receptors were taken from a woman under 40 with COVID-19, enrolled during active disease.

This clone has more than one count but fewer than ten. Written as DNA, the CDR3 is TGTGCCACCGGGGTCGGGAATACTGAAGCTTTCTTT. Translation: CATGVGNTEAFF. The rearrangement links TRBV15 to TRBJ1-1; unclear D gene. The CDR3 sequence is 12 residues long. Trimming removed 8 bases from V and 5 bases from J, with 12 bases in between. Germline V lookup: CDR1 LNHNV, CDR2 YYDKDF (reference sequence). The full variable domain, with the rest looked up from reference TRBV15 and TRBJ1-1, is DAMVIQNPRYQVTQFGKPVTLSCSQTLNHNVMYWYQQKSSQAPKLLFHYYDKDFNNEADTPDNFQSRRPNTSFCFLDIRSPGLGDTAMYLCATGVGNTEAFFGQGTRLTVV.

This rearrangement joins TRBV27 to TRBJ1-5, with D unclear. CDR3 length equals 12 residues. Trimming removed 5 bases from V and 3 bases from J, with 5 bases in between. The germline V gene encodes CDR1 MNHEY and CDR2 SMNVEV (reference sequence). The CDR3 coding sequence is TGTGCCAGCAGTGCGCACAATCAGCCCCAGCATTTT. Protein sequence: CASSAHNQPQHF.